Listed here are 18 T cell receptor beta chains from one sample, sequenced in a study of control samples from healthy donors and cancer patients. TCRdb's copy holds only in-frame clones and misses some; the assay was immunoSEQ multiplex PCR. The table has around 90,000 clones, 85% seen once; the top ten hold more than 2%. The sequencing sample was made of blood. Receptors originate from a woman aged 40-49 years in good health.

The chain carries TRBV14 and TRBJ2-1; tentative D call: TRBD2 (5 bases). CDR1 and CDR2 (germline): SGHDN, FVKESK. V was cut by 4 bases and J by 9 bases, with 10 bases left in between. The CDR3 has 12 residues. This chain's CDR3 is CASSLSRGEQFF. In DNA, the CDR3 is TGTGCCAGCAGCCTTTCCCGGGGTGAGCAGTTCTTC.

V is TRBV27 and J is TRBJ1-2; D is unclear. The CDR3 has 13 residues. Germline CDR1 is MNHEY and CDR2 is SMNVEV (reference sequence). V was trimmed by 3 bases and J by 2 bases, leaving 7 bases between them. The CDR3 region has the DNA TGTGCCAGCAGTTTTGCACAGAACTATGGCTACACCTTC. It encodes CASSFAQNYGYTF.

V and J are TRBV4-1 and TRBJ1-2; D not resolved. The germline V gene encodes CDR1 MGHRA and CDR2 YSYEKL. The CDR3 runs 14 residues. The ends were cut back, 0 bases at V and 8 bases at J, with 13 bases in the middle. The CDR3 coding sequence is TGCGCCAGCAGCCAAGACCGCCCGAGGAAGGGCTACACCTTC. Its translation is CASSQDRPRKGYTF.

The chain couples TRBV19 to TRBJ2-3, with D possibly TRBD2 on 5 matching bases. V lost 5 bases and J lost 6, with 15 bases in between. CDR3 length: 14 residues. The germline gives CDR1 LNHDA, CDR2 SQIVND (reference sequence). In DNA, the CDR3 is TGTGCCAGTAGTTGGGAGTCAATGTCGGATACGCAGTATTTT. Its translation: CASSWESMSDTQYF.

The rearrangement uses TRBV10-3 and TRBJ1-1, with TRBD1 identical over 7 bases. Unmatched junction bases numbered 8, after V lost 10 bases and J lost 0 bases. CDR1 and CDR2 (germline): ENHRY, SYGVKD. There are 14 residues in the CDR3. CDR3 bases: TGTGCCACCCTACAGGGGCAGATGAACACTGAAGCTTTCTTT. Protein product: CATLQGQMNTEAFF.

The CDR3 sequence: CASSPTSSYEQYF. Here the CDR3 DNA reads TGTGCCAGCAGTCCGACTAGCTCCTACGAGCAGTACTTC. The chain carries TRBV3-1 (or the pseudogene TRBV3-2) and TRBJ2-7, with a tentative D call TRBD2 (6 bases). V was cut by 6 bases and J by 0 bases, with 9 bases left in between. This CDR3 is built from 13 residues. Germline V gene lookup returns CDR1 LGHDT and CDR2 YNNKEL (reference sequence).

The rearrangement joins TRBV4-3 to TRBJ1-2; D is ambiguous. Germline V lookup: CDR1 LGHNA, CDR2 YSLEER. The CDR3 has 17 amino acids. Trimming removed 0 bases at V and 4 bases at J, with 18 bases between. CDR3: CASSQDRNSGRVYGYTF. The CDR3 DNA follows: TGCGCCAGCAGCCAAGATAGGAACTCGGGTAGGGTCTATGGCTACACCTTC.

The chain carries TRBV11-3 and TRBJ2-7; TRBD2 agrees at 8 bases. Trimming cost V 2 bases and J 6 bases; bases outside gene matches: 12. Germline loops: CDR1 SGHNT, CDR2 YENEEA. The CDR3 runs 16 residues. CDR3 in DNA: TGTGCCAGCAGCTTATCATTTCGACTAGCGAAGGGCGAGCAGTACTTC. This codes for CASSLSFRLAKGEQYF.

This chain uses TRBV24-1 with TRBJ2-5; 8 positions agree with TRBD1. This CDR3 region has 16 residues. Germline V gene sequence: CDR1 KGHDR, CDR2 SFDVKD. V lost 3 bases and J lost 0; bases outside the gene matches: 5. The CDR3 sequence: CATSDTPDRDQETQYF. In DNA form, the CDR3 reads TGTGCCACCAGTGATACTCCGGACAGGGACCAAGAGACCCAGTACTTC.

The chain has TRBV4-1 and TRBJ1-6, with 10 bases that match TRBD1. Germline trimming cut 2 bases from V and 10 bases from J; bases unmatched to any gene: 5. The germline CDR1 and CDR2 sequences are MGHRA and YSYEKL. The CDR3 loop spans 15 amino acids. CDR3 loop: CASSQWTGGLSPLHF. For the CDR3, the DNA is TGCGCCAGCAGCCAATGGACAGGGGGTCTCTCACCCCTCCACTTT.

The J gene is TRBJ2-2, the V gene TRBV24-1; 8 bases map to TRBD1. CDR3 length: 16 amino acids. Germline assignment: CDR1 KGHDR and CDR2 SFDVKD. Trimming cost V 1 base and J 4 bases; bases outside gene matches: 4. The CDR3 coding sequence is TGTGCCACCAGTGATTTTGGACAGGGCCTCACCGGGGAGCTGTTTTTT. This sequence encodes CATSDFGQGLTGELFF.

This rearrangement joins TRBV18 to TRBJ1-2; D unresolved. Germline values: CDR1 KGHSH, CDR2 LQKENI. The CDR3 loop spans 16 amino acids. The V end was cut by 3 bases, the J end by 0 bases, with 14 bases between. CDR3 DNA sequence: TGTGCCAGCTCACCTCGGTCAGGCAAAACTAACTATGGCTACACCTTC. Protein product: CASSPRSGKTNYGYTF.

The rearrangement uses TRBV10-2 and TRBJ2-7, with D perhaps assigned TRBD1 or TRBD2 (5 bases each). The CDR3 extends over 15 amino acids. Between the trimmed V and J ends, which lost 5 bases and 0 bases, there was a span of 14 bases. The V gene's germline CDR1 is WSHSY and CDR2 SAAADI. CDR3 nucleotides: TGCGCCAGCAGTAAAACTTCAGGGAGCTCCTACGAGCAGTACTTC. The encoded protein is CASSKTSGSSYEQYF.

This clone was observed a handful of times. The chain is built from TRBV7-2 and TRBJ1-1; D is possibly TRBD1 (6 bases). CDR1 and CDR2 from the germline V gene are SGHTA and FQGNSA. The CDR3 contains 13 residues. V gave up 5 bases and J gave up 8 bases, with 15 bases separating them. DNA for the CDR3: TGTGCCAGCAGCCCCCAACAGGGCCAGGAAGCTTTCTTT. Protein product: CASSPQQGQEAFF.

This chain uses TRBV30 with TRBJ2-2; the D is unclear. CDR1 and CDR2 from the germline V gene are GTSNPN and SVGIG (reference sequence). CDR3 size: 10 residues. V shed 3 bases and J shed 6 bases, with 2 bases lying between them. This CDR3 reads CAWSAGELFF. The CDR3 DNA is TGTGCCTGGAGCGCCGGGGAGCTGTTTTTT.

The chain employs TRBV7-3 and TRBJ1-2, with 7 bases fitting TRBD1. This CDR3 contains 13 residues. After removal of 2 bases from V and 3 bases from J, the junction contained 0 bases not matched to a gene. Germline V gene lookup returns CDR1 SGHTA and CDR2 FQGTGA. The CDR3 loop is CASSLQGDYGYTF. The CDR3 DNA reads TGTGCCAGCAGCTTACAGGGGGACTATGGCTACACCTTC.

V usage is TRBV24-1 and J usage is TRBJ1-5; TRBD1 aligns across 7 bases. CDR1 KGHDR and CDR2 SFDVKD come from the germline V gene. The V gene end was trimmed by 4 bases and the J gene end by 11 bases; junction bases not matched to a gene: 10. CDR3 size: 14 residues. The CDR3 DNA sequence: TGTGCCACCAGTGACCAGACTGGGGACAGTGCCCAGCATTTT. This gives the protein CATSDQTGDSAQHF.

The chain joins TRBV5-4 to TRBJ2-5; D is uncertain. Germline V gene sequence: CDR1 SGHNT, CDR2 YYREEE (reference sequence). CDR3 length equals 14 residues. Trimming removed 0 bases from V and 0 bases from J, with 6 bases in between. This CDR3 is CASSLASHQETQYF. CDR3 DNA: TGTGCCAGCAGCTTGGCCAGCCACCAAGAGACCCAGTACTTC.